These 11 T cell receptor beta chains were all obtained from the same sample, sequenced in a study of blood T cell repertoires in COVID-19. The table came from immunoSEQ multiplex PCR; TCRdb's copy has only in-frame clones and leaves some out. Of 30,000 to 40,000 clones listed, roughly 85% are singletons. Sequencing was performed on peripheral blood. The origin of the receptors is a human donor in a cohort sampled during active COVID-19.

CDR3: CASSLFLETQYF. CDR3 DNA: TGTGCCAGCAGCTTATTTCTGGAGACCCAGTACTTC. V usage is TRBV7-2 and J usage is TRBJ2-5; D call uncertain. The CDR3 runs to 12 residues. The V end was cut by 2 bases, the J end by 5 bases, with 6 bases between. CDR1 SGHTA and CDR2 FQGNSA come from the germline V gene.

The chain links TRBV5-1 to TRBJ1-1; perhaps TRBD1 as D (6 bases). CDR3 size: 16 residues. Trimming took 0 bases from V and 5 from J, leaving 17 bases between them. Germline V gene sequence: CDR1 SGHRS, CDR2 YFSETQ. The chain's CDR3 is CASSLESVGGRTEAFF. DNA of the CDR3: TGCGCCAGCAGCTTGGAATCAGTAGGGGGAAGGACTGAAGCTTTCTTT.

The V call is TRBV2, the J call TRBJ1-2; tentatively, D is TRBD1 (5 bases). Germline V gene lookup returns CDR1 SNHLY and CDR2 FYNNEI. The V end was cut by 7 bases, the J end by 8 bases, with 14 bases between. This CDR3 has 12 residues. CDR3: CASTGGGFGYTF. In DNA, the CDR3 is TGTGCCAGCACCGGGGGAGGGTTCGGCTACACCTTC.

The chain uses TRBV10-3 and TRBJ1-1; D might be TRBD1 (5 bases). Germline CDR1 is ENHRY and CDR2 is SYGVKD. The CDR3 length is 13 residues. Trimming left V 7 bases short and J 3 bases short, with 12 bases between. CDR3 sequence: CAIKGAGDTEAFF. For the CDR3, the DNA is TGTGCCATCAAAGGGGCGGGGGACACTGAAGCTTTCTTT.

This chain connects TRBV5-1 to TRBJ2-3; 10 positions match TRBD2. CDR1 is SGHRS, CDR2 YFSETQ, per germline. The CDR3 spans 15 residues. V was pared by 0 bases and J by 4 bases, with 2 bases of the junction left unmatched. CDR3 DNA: TGCGCCAGCAGCTTGGGACTAGCGGGCTCAGATACGCAGTATTTT. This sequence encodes CASSLGLAGSDTQYF.

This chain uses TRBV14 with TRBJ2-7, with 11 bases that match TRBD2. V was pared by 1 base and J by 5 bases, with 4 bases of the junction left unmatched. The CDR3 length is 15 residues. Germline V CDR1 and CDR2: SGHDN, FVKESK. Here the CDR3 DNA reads TGTGCCAGCAGCCAAGGACTAGCGGGGTTCGACGAGCAGTACTTC. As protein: CASSQGLAGFDEQYF.

This CDR3 is CSAEPGGADGYTF. The CDR3 DNA sequence: TGCAGCGCCGAACCAGGGGGCGCGGATGGCTACACCTTC. The chain recombines TRBV29-1 with TRBJ1-2, with TRBD1 matching 8 bases. CDR3 length: 13 amino acids. The germline CDR1 and CDR2 sequences are SQVTM and ANQGSEA. The V segment lost 7 bases and the J segment 6 bases; nucleotides outside the gene matches: 10.

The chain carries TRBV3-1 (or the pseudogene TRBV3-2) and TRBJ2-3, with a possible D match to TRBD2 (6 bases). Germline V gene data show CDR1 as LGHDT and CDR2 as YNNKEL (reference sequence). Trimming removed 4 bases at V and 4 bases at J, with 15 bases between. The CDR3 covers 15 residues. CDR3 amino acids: CASSLGLLSSDTQYF. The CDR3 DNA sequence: TGTGCCAGCAGCCTGGGACTCCTTAGCTCAGATACGCAGTATTTT.

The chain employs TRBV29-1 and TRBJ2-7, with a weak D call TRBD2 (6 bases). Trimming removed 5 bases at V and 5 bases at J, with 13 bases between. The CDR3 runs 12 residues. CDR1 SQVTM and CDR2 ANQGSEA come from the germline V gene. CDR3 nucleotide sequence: TGCAGCGTTCCCGGGAGTACCAACGAGCAGTACTTC. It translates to CSVPGSTNEQYF.

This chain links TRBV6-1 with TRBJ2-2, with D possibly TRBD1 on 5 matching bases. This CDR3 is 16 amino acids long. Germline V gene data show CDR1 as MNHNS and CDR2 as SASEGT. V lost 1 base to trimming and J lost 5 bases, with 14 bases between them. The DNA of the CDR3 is TGTGCCAGCAGTGAAGGGCGTCAGGGTTGGACCGGGGAGCTGTTTTTT. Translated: CASSEGRQGWTGELFF.

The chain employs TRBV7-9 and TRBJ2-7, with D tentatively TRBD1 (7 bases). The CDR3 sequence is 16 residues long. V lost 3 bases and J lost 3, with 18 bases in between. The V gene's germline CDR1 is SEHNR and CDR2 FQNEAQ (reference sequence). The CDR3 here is CASSLAGQSSLYEQYF. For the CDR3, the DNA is TGTGCCAGCAGCTTGGCGGGACAGAGTTCTCTCTACGAGCAGTACTTC.